This T cell receptor beta chain originates from a study of blood T cell repertoires in COVID-19. Generated by immunoSEQ multiplex PCR, the TCRdb table keeps only in-frame clones and is missing some. Of 15,000 to 20,000 clones in the sample, around 79% were seen once. V was pared by 10 bases and J by 7 bases, with 13 bases between. The CDR3 runs 12 residues. CDR1 is MNHEY, CDR2 SMNVEV, per germline (reference sequence). The TCR sequence derives from a woman aged 70-85 years with active COVID-19. The genes are TRBV27 and TRBJ2-2, with D possibly TRBD1 on 6 matching bases. Specimen: peripheral blood. The chain's CDR3 is CAIRRGIGELFF. For the CDR3, the DNA is TGTGCCATTCGAAGGGGGATCGGGGAGCTGTTTTTT.